Each of the 29 T cell receptor beta chains below was sequenced from the same sample in a study of T-cell reconstitution after alpha-beta-depleted transplantation in children. As it was prepared, the TCRbeta library received unique molecular identifiers. TCRdb recomputed calls from the PCR reads with MiXCR, one row per CDR3 protein. The sample consists of fewer than 750,000 distinct CDR3 sequences, roughly 24% of them appearing once. Here the sequenced sample was PBMCs, mostly from graft donor cells, taken 360 days after TCRalphabeta/CD19-depleted stem cell transplant. Receptors were obtained from a boy under two years old who had a stem cell transplant for acute myeloid leukemia, so the T cells may come from the graft donor.

The chain couples TRBV20-1 to TRBJ2-3; D unclear. This CDR3 is 13 amino acids long. From germline, CDR1 is DFQATT and CDR2 SNEGSKA (reference sequence). Trimming left V 6 bases short and J 0 bases short, with 10 bases between. The CDR3 DNA is TGCAGTGCATCCCCCTCTAGCACAGATACGCAGTATTTT. Translating gives CSASPSSTDTQYF.

The rearrangement joins TRBV20-1 to TRBJ1-4; D might be TRBD1 (6 bases). CDR1 is DFQATT, CDR2 SNEGSKA, per germline (reference sequence). This CDR3 is built from 18 residues. V was trimmed by 1 base and J by 0 bases, leaving 18 bases between them. The CDR3 nucleotides are TGCAGTGCTAGAGGGTCGGGGGGGACATTTGCAACTAATGAAAAACTGTTTTTT. This sequence encodes CSARGSGGTFATNEKLFF.

The chain carries TRBV28 and TRBJ2-1; tentative D call: TRBD1 (6 bases). The V gene's germline CDR1 is MDHEN and CDR2 SYDVKM. CDR3 length: 14 residues. Trimming stripped 3 bases from V and 3 bases from J, with 9 bases between. The CDR3 is CASSFKDSYNEQFF. The DNA of the CDR3 is TGTGCCAGCAGTTTTAAGGACAGCTACAATGAGCAGTTCTTC.

This rearrangement joins TRBV7-8 to TRBJ2-1; perhaps TRBD1 as D (5 bases). The germline CDR1 and CDR2 sequences are SGHVS and FQNEAQ. V shed 3 bases and J shed 0 bases, with 9 bases lying between them. This CDR3 has 15 amino acids. Here the CDR3 DNA reads TGTGCCAGCAGCTTCAGGGTAGGCTCCTACAATGAGCAGTTCTTC. This sequence encodes CASSFRVGSYNEQFF. Full variable domain (remainder filled in from reference TRBV7-8 and TRBJ2-1): GAGVSQSPRYKVAKRGQDVALRCDPISGHVSLFWYQQALGQGPEFLTYFQNEAQLDKSGLPSDRFFAERPEGSVSTLKIQRTQQEDSAVYLCASSFRVGSYNEQFFGPGTRLTVL.

Concerning this clonotype: Since no conserved phenylalanine or tryptophan closes the CDR3, a read error is the likely cause. The chain links TRBV12-3 or TRBV12-4 to TRBJ1-3; D remains unclear. Trimming shortened V by 3 bases and J by 10 bases, and 7 bases separated the two germline ends. The CDR3 spans 11 residues. In nucleotides, the CDR3 is TGTGCCAGCAGTTTTGGCGAGACCATATATTCT. This sequence encodes CASSFGETIYS.

CDR3 in amino acids: CASSLIGQGNYGYTF. The CDR3 DNA sequence: TGTGCCAGCAGTTTAATAGGACAGGGAAACTATGGCTACACCTTC. This chain connects TRBV12-3 or TRBV12-4 to TRBJ1-2, with 8 positions matching TRBD1. This CDR3 is built from 15 residues. V gave up 2 bases and J gave up 2 bases; unmatched junction bases: 4.

The chain links TRBV7-9 to TRBJ2-1; TRBD1 might be the D (6 bases). The CDR3 loop spans 12 amino acids. The germline gives CDR1 SEHNR, CDR2 FQNEAQ (reference sequence). V was pared by 5 bases and J by 16 bases, with 18 bases between. The CDR3 here is CASSGGGSPKFF. The CDR3 coding sequence is TGTGCCAGCAGCGGGGGCGGGTCCCCGAAATTCTTC.

This chain joins TRBV7-2 and TRBJ2-1; weak D call: TRBD2 (5 bases). This CDR3 has 11 residues. CDR1 and CDR2 (germline): SGHTA, FQGNSA. Trimming took off 8 bases at V and 7 bases at J, with 9 bases between the two ends. As DNA, the CDR3 is TGTGCCAGCCTTCGGGGAAATGAGCAGTTCTTC. It codes for CASLRGNEQFF.

This clonotype was counted only a few times. This sequence joins TRBV12-3 or TRBV12-4 and TRBJ1-6; 10 bases are shared with TRBD1. V lost 6 bases and J lost 5; bases outside the gene matches: 7. The CDR3 totals 16 residues. The CDR3 coding sequence is TGTGCCAGCAGCCGCGGACAGGGGGGGGATAATTCACCCCTCCACTTT. Residues: CASSRGQGGDNSPLHF.

This rearrangement joins TRBV5-6 to TRBJ2-3; 8 positions agree with TRBD1. Germline loops: CDR1 SGHDT, CDR2 YYEEEE. The length of the CDR3 is 17 residues. V lost 2 bases to trimming and J lost 3 bases; unmatched junction nucleotides: 11. Here the CDR3 DNA reads TGTGCCAGCAGCTTCTACTCAGGGGGCCCCCCGACAGATACGCAGTATTTT. Translation: CASSFYSGGPPTDTQYF. Full variable domain (rest looked up from reference TRBV5-6 and TRBJ2-3): DAGVTQSPTHLIKTRGQQVTLRCSPKSGHDTVSWYQQALGQGPQFIFQYYEEEERQRGNFPDRFSGHQFPNYSSELNVNALLLGDSALYLCASSFYSGGPPTDTQYFGPGTRLTVL.

This clonotype was recorded many times. One end of the junction is discordant with germline, which a read error may explain. The genes are TRBV12-3 or TRBV12-4 and TRBJ2-5; the match to TRBD1 covers 12 bases. CDR3 length equals 15 residues. The CDR3 DNA reads TGTGCCAGCAGGCCCCAAGGGACAGGGGGCTTTCCCTCGGACTTC. It is translated as CASRPQGTGGFPSDF.

The V call is TRBV11-2, the J call TRBJ2-7; D is uncertain. Trimming removed 5 bases from V and 0 bases from J, with 11 bases in between. CDR1 SGHAT and CDR2 FQNNGV come from the germline V gene. The CDR3 totals 14 residues. The CDR3 loop is CASSTLDGSYEQYV. CDR3 in DNA: TGTGCCAGCAGCACCCTGGACGGCTCCTACGAGCAGTACGTC.

This chain uses TRBV24-1 with TRBJ2-1; weak D call: TRBD1 (6 bases). V was trimmed by 1 base and J by 4 bases, leaving 10 bases between them. The CDR3 extends over 15 amino acids. In germline, CDR1 is KGHDR, CDR2 SFDVKD. The CDR3 DNA follows: TGTGCCACCAGTGATTTACAGGGAACTTACAATGAGCAGTTCTTC. It encodes CATSDLQGTYNEQFF.

This clonotype was observed many times. The genes are TRBV27 and TRBJ2-3, with 10 bases that match TRBD2. Germline V CDR1 and CDR2: MNHEY, SMNVEV (reference sequence). After removal of 0 bases from V and 6 bases from J, the junction contained 9 bases not matched to a gene. CDR3 length: 17 residues. CDR3 bases: TGTGCCAGCAGTTTATCCAGACTAGCGGGTCGGTTGGATACGCAGTATTTT. Amino acid sequence: CASSLSRLAGRLDTQYF.

The gene calls are TRBV11-2 and TRBJ1-5; tentatively, D is TRBD1 (6 bases). This CDR3 spans 16 amino acids. Germline lookup yields CDR1 SGHAT and CDR2 FQNNGV. V lost 3 bases and J 3 bases, leaving 15 bases between the germline ends. The CDR3 is CASSLPVTGPNQPQHF. The DNA for the CDR3 is TGTGCCAGCAGCTTGCCCGTGACAGGCCCCAATCAGCCCCAGCATTTT.

The chain recombines TRBV29-1 with TRBJ2-7, with D perhaps matching TRBD1 (6 bases). V was trimmed by 7 bases and J by 0 bases, leaving 13 bases between them. CDR3 size: 13 residues. CDR1 is SQVTM and CDR2 is ANQGSEA in the germline V gene. The CDR3: CSASTGTSYEQYF. DNA for the CDR3: TGCAGCGCCTCGACAGGCACCTCCTACGAGCAGTACTTC.

V gene TRBV28 combines with J gene TRBJ2-1, with D possibly being TRBD2 (5 bases). Trimming cost V 2 bases and J 0 bases, with 8 bases left between them. CDR3 length equals 15 residues. From germline, CDR1 is MDHEN and CDR2 SYDVKM. The CDR3: CASSLGRASYNEQFF. In nucleotides, the CDR3 is TGTGCCAGCAGTTTAGGGCGGGCCTCCTACAATGAGCAGTTCTTC. The complete variable domain, with remaining parts taken from reference TRBV28 and TRBJ2-1, reads DVKVTQSSRYLVKRTGEKVFLECVQDMDHENMFWYRQDPGLGLRLIYFSYDVKMKEKGDIPEGYSVSREKKERFSLILESASTNQTSMYLCASSLGRASYNEQFFGPGTRLTVL.

The chain carries TRBV11-3 and TRBJ2-2, with D uncertain. This CDR3 comprises 12 residues. V was cut by 2 bases and J by 7 bases, with 5 bases left in between. Per germline, CDR1 SGHNT and CDR2 YENEEA. In DNA, the CDR3 is TGTGCCAGCAGCTTAAATGGCGGGGAGCTGTTTTTT. Translated, it gives CASSLNGGELFF.

The rearrangement links TRBV24-1 to TRBJ2-1; 14 nucleotides agree with TRBD2. CDR1 KGHDR and CDR2 SFDVKD come from the germline V gene. V dropped 4 bases and J dropped 8; count of bases not matched to a gene: 6. The CDR3 sequence is 16 residues long. Here the CDR3 DNA reads TGTGCCACCAGTGACAGACTAGCGGGGGGGCGCGATGAGCAGTTCTTC. Its translation: CATSDRLAGGRDEQFF.

This clonotype has ten or more counts. This sequence joins TRBV29-1 and TRBJ2-5; 13 bases match TRBD2. Germline CDR1 and CDR2: SQVTM and ANQGSEA. The CDR3 runs to 15 residues. J gave up 5 bases and V 6 bases, and 9 bases lay outside the gene matches. The CDR3 spells CSVGTSGVFLETQYF. CDR3 in DNA: TGCAGCGTGGGGACTAGCGGGGTATTCTTGGAGACCCAGTACTTC.

This clonotype was counted many times. The rearrangement uses TRBV6-5 and TRBJ2-7; D gene uncertain. Looked up from germline, CDR1 is MNHEY and CDR2 is SVGAGI. The CDR3 is made up of 14 amino acids. Trimming left V 0 bases short and J 4 bases short, with 10 bases between. Here the CDR3 DNA reads TGTGCCAGCAGTTACTCTATACAGAGATACGAGCAGTACGTC. Translating gives CASSYSIQRYEQYV.

This clonotype was counted many times. The chain carries TRBV20-1 and TRBJ2-5, with 7 bases that match TRBD1. From germline, CDR1 is DFQATT and CDR2 SNEGSKA (reference sequence). V lost 0 bases to trimming and J lost 5 bases; unmatched junction nucleotides: 6. The CDR3 runs to 14 residues. CDR3 protein: CSARDDRVGETQYF. CDR3 DNA sequence: TGCAGTGCTAGAGATGACAGGGTCGGGGAGACCCAGTACTTC.

The sample holds many counts of this clonotype. The chain recombines TRBV6-1 with TRBJ1-1; D perhaps matches TRBD1 (5 bases). In germline, CDR1 is MNHNS, CDR2 SASEGT. The CDR3 sequence is 19 residues long. Deletions cut 6 bases from V and 0 bases from J, with 26 bases between. The CDR3 sequence is CASSEKYGAWGVMNTEAFF. For the CDR3, the DNA is TGTGCCAGCAGCGAAAAATACGGGGCCTGGGGAGTCATGAACACTGAAGCTTTCTTT.

CDR3 coding DNA: TGCAGTGCTAGAGACACCCTCGACGCCAACTATGGCTACACCTTC. Translation gives CSARDTLDANYGYTF. V gene TRBV20-1 combines with J gene TRBJ1-2; D unclear. Germline V gene lookup returns CDR1 DFQATT and CDR2 SNEGSKA (reference sequence). CDR3 length equals 15 residues. Deletions cut 0 bases from V and 2 bases from J, with 13 bases between.

At least ten counts were recorded for this clonotype. This sequence joins TRBV12-3 or TRBV12-4 and TRBJ2-7; D is perhaps TRBD1 (5 bases). The CDR3 runs 12 residues. The germline V and J ends were trimmed by 6 bases and 5 bases, with 11 bases remaining between them. CDR3 protein: CASSPGIHEQYF. CDR3 nucleotides: TGTGCCAGCAGCCCAGGGATCCACGAGCAGTACTTC.

In its sample, this clonotype was seen many times. The chain couples TRBV28 to TRBJ1-1; a possible D gene is TRBD1 (6 bases). This CDR3 is 15 amino acids long. Germline CDR1 reads MDHEN; CDR2 reads SYDVKM. The germline V and J ends were trimmed by 4 bases and 3 bases, with 15 bases remaining between them. CDR3 sequence (DNA): TGTGCCAGCAGTTCCAGGGGAGCTCCGGACACTGAAGCTTTCTTT. This codes for CASSSRGAPDTEAFF.

This clonotype was counted a few times. The chain combines TRBV12-3 or TRBV12-4 with TRBJ2-7, with D unresolved. Between the trimmed V and J ends, which lost 3 bases and 7 bases, there was a span of 7 bases. The CDR3 runs 11 residues. CDR3 sequence (DNA): TGTGCCAGCAGTTTCGGCTTTGAGCAGTACTTC. This sequence encodes CASSFGFEQYF.

The table lists this clonotype with a few counts. The chain links TRBV6-5 to TRBJ2-7; D gene unclear. Germline V gene sequence: CDR1 MNHEY, CDR2 SVGAGI. Trimming took 3 bases from V and 5 from J, leaving 17 bases between them. CDR3 length: 15 residues. The CDR3 loop reads CASSYGVKGRNEQYV. The DNA of the CDR3 is TGTGCCAGCAGTTATGGAGTCAAGGGAAGAAACGAGCAGTACGTC.

This clonotype was detected only a few times. The chain links TRBV15 to TRBJ2-1; the match to TRBD2 covers 8 bases. Germline CDR1 reads LNHNV; CDR2 reads YYDKDF (reference sequence). V lost 3 bases to trimming and J lost 3 bases; unmatched junction nucleotides: 4. The CDR3 runs 15 residues. The CDR3: CATSRRSGDYNEQFF. CDR3 sequence (DNA): TGTGCCACCAGCAGGCGTAGCGGGGACTACAATGAGCAGTTCTTC.